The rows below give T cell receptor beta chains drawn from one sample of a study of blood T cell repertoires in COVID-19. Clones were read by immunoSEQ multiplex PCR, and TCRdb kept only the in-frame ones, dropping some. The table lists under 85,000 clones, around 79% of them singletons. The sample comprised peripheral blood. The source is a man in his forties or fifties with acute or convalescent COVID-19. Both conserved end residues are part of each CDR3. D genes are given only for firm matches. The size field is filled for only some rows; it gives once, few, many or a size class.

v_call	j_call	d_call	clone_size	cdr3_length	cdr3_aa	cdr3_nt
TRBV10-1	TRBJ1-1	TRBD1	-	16	CASSDDSGQPGAEAFF	TGCGCCAGCAGTGACGACTCGGGACAGCCTGGCGCTGAAGCTTTCTTT
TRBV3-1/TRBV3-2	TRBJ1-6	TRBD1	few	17	CASSQAKGQIVDSPLHF	TGTGCCAGCAGCCAAGCTAAGGGACAGATCGTCGATTCACCCCTCCACTTT
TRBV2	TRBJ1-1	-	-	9	CARELPAFF	TGTGCCAGAGAACTACCAGCTTTCTTT
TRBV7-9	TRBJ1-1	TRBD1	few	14	CASSLEGQGTEAFF	TGTGCCAGCAGCTTAGAGGGACAGGGGACTGAAGCTTTCTTT
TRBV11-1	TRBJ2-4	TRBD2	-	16	CASSLVSLAGVNIQYF	TGTGCCAGCAGCTTAGTTTCGCTAGCGGGGGTAAACATTCAGTACTTC
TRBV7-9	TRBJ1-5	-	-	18	CASSLALPGEVSNQPQHF	TGTGCCAGCAGCTTAGCCCTCCCGGGGGAGGTTAGCAATCAGCCCCAGCATTTT
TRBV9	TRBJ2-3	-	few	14	CASSVSGEGDTQYF	TGTGCCAGCAGCGTTTCCGGGGAAGGAGATACGCAGTATTTT
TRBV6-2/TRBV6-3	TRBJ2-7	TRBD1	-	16	CASSYLLLTGSYEQYF	TGTGCCAGCAGTTACCTTCTACTGACAGGGAGCTACGAGCAGTACTTC
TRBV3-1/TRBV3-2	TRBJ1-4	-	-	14	CASSQRGSNEKLFF	TGTGCCAGCAGCCAACGGGGTTCCAATGAAAAACTGTTTTTT
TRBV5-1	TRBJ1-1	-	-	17	CASSPRYAGEGTTEAFF	TGCGCCAGCAGCCCCCGGTATGCAGGGGAGGGAACCACTGAAGCTTTCTTT
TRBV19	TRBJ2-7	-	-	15	CASSIQAGPSYEQYF	TGTGCCAGTAGTATCCAGGCAGGGCCCTCCTACGAGCAGTACTTC
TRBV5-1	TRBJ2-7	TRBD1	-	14	CASSLGQGAYEQYF	TGCGCCAGCAGCCTGGGACAGGGAGCCTACGAGCAGTACTTC
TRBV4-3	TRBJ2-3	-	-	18	CASSPSPIAGPSTDTQYF	TGCGCCAGCAGCCCCTCCCCTATCGCGGGGCCTAGCACAGATACGCAGTATTTT
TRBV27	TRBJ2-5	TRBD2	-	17	CASSLSMASGYQETQYF	TGTGCCAGCAGTTTATCGATGGCTAGCGGATACCAAGAGACCCAGTACTTC
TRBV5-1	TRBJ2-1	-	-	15	CASSLGGFRDNEQFF	TGCGCCAGCAGCTTGGGCGGTTTTCGGGACAATGAGCAGTTCTTC
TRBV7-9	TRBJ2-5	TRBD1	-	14	CASSPTGGGETQYF	TGTGCCAGCAGCCCGACAGGGGGTGGGGAGACCCAGTACTTC
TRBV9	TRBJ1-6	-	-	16	CASSSNRAGVRSPLHF	TGTGCCAGCAGCAGCAATCGCGCGGGGGTAAGGTCACCCCTCCACTTT
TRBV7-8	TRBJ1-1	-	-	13	CASRAQTNTEAFF	TGTGCCAGCAGGGCACAGACGAACACTGAAGCTTTCTTT
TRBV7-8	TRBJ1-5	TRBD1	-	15	CASSLGTGMAQPQHF	TGTGCCAGCAGCTTAGGGACAGGTATGGCCCAGCCCCAGCATTTT
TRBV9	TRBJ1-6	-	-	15	CASSEGVVKNSPLHF	TGTGCCAGCAGCGAGGGGGTGGTGAAGAATTCACCCCTCCACTTT
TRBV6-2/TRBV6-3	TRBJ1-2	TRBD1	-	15	CASSYSRQGAYGYTF	TGTGCCAGCAGTTACTCGAGACAGGGGGCTTATGGCTACACCTTC
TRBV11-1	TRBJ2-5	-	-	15	CASSIPGSASGAQYF	TGTGCCAGCAGCATTCCCGGGAGCGCAAGTGGGGCCCAGTACTTC
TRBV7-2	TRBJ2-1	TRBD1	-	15	CASSSDRGEYNEQFF	TGTGCCAGCAGCTCGGACAGGGGCGAGTACAATGAGCAGTTCTTC
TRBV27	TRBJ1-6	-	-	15	CASSSTDKDNSPLHF	TGTGCCAGCAGTTCCACTGACAAGGATAATTCACCCCTCCACTTT
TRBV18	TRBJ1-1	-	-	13	CASSSTSNTEAFF	TGTGCCAGCTCATCAACATCAAACACTGAAGCTTTCTTT
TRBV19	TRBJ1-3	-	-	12	CASSFAGNTIYF	TGTGCCAGTAGTTTCGCCGGGAACACCATATATTTT
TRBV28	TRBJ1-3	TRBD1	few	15	CASSRQGSTGNTIYF	TGTGCCAGCAGTCGACAGGGTTCGACAGGAAACACCATATATTTT
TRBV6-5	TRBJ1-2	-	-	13	CASSYRSGHGYTF	TGTGCCAGCAGTTACAGGTCAGGGCATGGCTACACCTTC
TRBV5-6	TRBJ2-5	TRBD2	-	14	CASSLGLDVETQYF	TGTGCCAGCAGCCTAGGACTAGATGTGGAGACCCAGTACTTC
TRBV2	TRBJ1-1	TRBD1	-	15	CASNLGTGTNTEAFF	TGTGCCAGCAACCTTGGGACAGGCACGAACACTGAAGCTTTCTTT
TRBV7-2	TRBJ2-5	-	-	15	CASSPEGRTQETQYF	TGTGCCAGCAGCCCCGAGGGCCGAACCCAAGAGACCCAGTACTTC
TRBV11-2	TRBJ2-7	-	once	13	CASSLPGTYEQYF	TGTGCCAGCAGCTTACCCGGGACCTACGAGCAGTACTTC
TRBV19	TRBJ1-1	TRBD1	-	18	CASSTPDREGGYRDEAFF	TGTGCCAGTAGTACCCCCGACAGGGAAGGGGGATATCGCGATGAAGCTTTCTTT
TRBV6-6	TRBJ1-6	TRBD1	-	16	CASSSTGTGVNSPLHF	TGTGCCAGCAGTTCCACCGGGACAGGGGTCAATTCACCCCTCCACTTT
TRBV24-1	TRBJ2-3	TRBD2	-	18	CATSDGTSGRRGTDTQYF	TGTGCCACCAGTGATGGGACTAGCGGGAGAAGGGGAACAGATACGCAGTATTTT
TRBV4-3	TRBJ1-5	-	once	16	CASSQDRDIGTQPQHF	TGCGCCAGCAGCCAAGACCGGGACATTGGGACCCAGCCCCAGCATTTT
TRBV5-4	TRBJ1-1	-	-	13	CASSLTSGAEAFF	TGTGCCAGCAGCTTGACTTCCGGGGCTGAAGCTTTCTTT
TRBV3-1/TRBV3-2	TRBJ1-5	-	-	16	CASSQDLLGGVKPQHF	TGTGCCAGCAGCCAAGATCTCCTGGGAGGGGTGAAGCCCCAGCATTTT
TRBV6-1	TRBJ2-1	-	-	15	CASTTPGIIYNEQFF	TGTGCCAGCACTACCCCGGGAATTATCTACAATGAGCAGTTCTTC
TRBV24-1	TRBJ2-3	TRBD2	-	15	CATSRSGGAVDTQYF	TGTGCCACCAGTCGTAGCGGGGGGGCGGTAGATACGCAGTATTTT
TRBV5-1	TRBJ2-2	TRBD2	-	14	CASSGGTSAGELFF	TGCGCCAGCAGCGGCGGGACTAGCGCCGGGGAGCTGTTTTTT
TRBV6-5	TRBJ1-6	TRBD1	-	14	CASSRDRDGSPLHF	TGTGCCAGCAGCAGGGACAGGGACGGCTCACCCCTCCACTTT
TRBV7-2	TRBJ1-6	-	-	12	CASSFSNSPLHF	TGTGCCAGCAGCTTTAGTAATTCACCCCTCCACTTT
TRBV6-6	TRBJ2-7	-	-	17	CASSPSVGPILLYEQYF	TGTGCCAGCAGTCCCTCTGTGGGCCCTATCCTTCTCTACGAGCAGTACTTC
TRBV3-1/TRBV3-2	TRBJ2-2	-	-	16	CASSHRTDANTGELFF	TGTGCCAGCAGCCACAGGACAGACGCGAACACCGGGGAGCTGTTTTTT
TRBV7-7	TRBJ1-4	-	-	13	CASSLGPKEKLFF	TGTGCCAGCAGCTTAGGGCCGAAAGAAAAACTGTTTTTT
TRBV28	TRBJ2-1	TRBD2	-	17	CASSSRGWEGKDNEQFF	TGTGCCAGCAGTTCTCGAGGATGGGAGGGGAAAGACAATGAGCAGTTCTTC
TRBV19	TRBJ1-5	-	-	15	CASSIGQISNQPQHF	TGTGCCAGTAGTATAGGACAGATAAGCAATCAGCCCCAGCATTTT
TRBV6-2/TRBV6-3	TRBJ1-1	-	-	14	CASSPILRNTEAFF	TGTGCCAGCAGTCCCATACTCCGGAACACTGAAGCTTTCTTT
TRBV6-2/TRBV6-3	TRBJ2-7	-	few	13	CASSYQGVYEQYF	TGTGCCAGCAGTTACCAGGGTGTCTACGAGCAGTACTTC